The 20 T cell receptor beta chains given below trace back to one sample, sequenced in a study of T-cell reconstitution after alpha-beta-depleted transplantation in children. Preparation of the TCRbeta library involved a method that used unique molecular identifiers. TCRdb redid the calling of the PCR reads with MiXCR, one entry per CDR3 protein. The sample holds around 530,000 distinct CDR3 sequences, approximately 29% seen once. Sequenced material: PBMCs from the stem cell graft donor, taken from the stem cell graft. The source of these receptors is a human donor who donated a stem cell graft to a child with aplastic anemia.

This clonotype was detected many times. The chain recombines TRBV20-1 with TRBJ2-3, with a tentative D call TRBD2 (7 bases). Trimming left V 3 bases short and J 1 base short, with 11 bases between. The CDR3 totals 14 residues. Germline loops: CDR1 DFQATT, CDR2 SNEGSKA (reference sequence). For the CDR3, the DNA is TGCAGTGCTAGGAGGGGGGGCGGCACAGATACGCAGTATTTT. Protein product: CSARRGGGTDTQYF.

This clonotype came up a few times. The chain uses TRBV5-1 and TRBJ2-1; TRBD2 aligns across 14 bases. Germline CDR1 reads SGHRS; CDR2 reads YFSETQ. Trimming removed 0 bases from V and 8 bases from J; junction bases left unmatched: 1. This CDR3 is built from 15 residues. CDR3 residues: CASSLGTSGRYEQFF. DNA of the CDR3: TGCGCCAGCAGCTTGGGGACTAGCGGGAGGTATGAGCAGTTCTTC.

J is TRBJ1-4 and V is TRBV5-1; tentatively, D is TRBD1 (5 bases). The CDR3 is 15 amino acids. V was cut by 4 bases and J by 3 bases, with 13 bases left in between. Germline V gives CDR1 SGHRS, CDR2 YFSETQ. In DNA, the CDR3 is TGCGCCAGCAGCGCAGGGAGTACGTCTAATGAAAAACTGTTTTTT. Translating gives CASSAGSTSNEKLFF.

This clonotype has a handful of counts. This rearrangement joins TRBV5-1 to TRBJ2-1; D is tentatively TRBD1 or TRBD2 (6 bases each). CDR3 length: 16 amino acids. Germline-derived CDR1 and CDR2 are SGHRS and YFSETQ. Trimming took off 4 bases at V and 0 bases at J, with 14 bases between the two ends. The CDR3 sequence is CASSRWGASSYNEQFF. In DNA form, the CDR3 reads TGCGCCAGCAGCCGGTGGGGGGCTAGCTCCTACAATGAGCAGTTCTTC.

This clonotype was seen a few times. The chain employs TRBV12-3 or TRBV12-4 and TRBJ1-2; 9 nucleotides align to TRBD1. The CDR3 consists of 15 residues. Unmatched junction bases numbered 7, after V lost 4 bases and J lost 4 bases. CDR3 in amino acids: CASSYRQGDVYGYTF. CDR3 in DNA: TGTGCCAGCAGTTACCGACAGGGGGATGTCTATGGCTACACCTTC.

The chain carries TRBV15 and TRBJ2-3; D perhaps matches TRBD2 (5 bases). Germline CDR1 reads LNHNV; CDR2 reads YYDKDF (reference sequence). With 4 bases removed from V and 5 bases from J, the gap between germline ends came to 13 bases. The CDR3 runs to 14 residues. Here the CDR3 DNA reads TGTGCCACCAGCATCAAGCGGTCTGGAGATACGCAGTATTTT. Translated: CATSIKRSGDTQYF. Full variable domain (remainder filled in from reference TRBV15 and TRBJ2-3): DAMVIQNPRYQVTQFGKPVTLSCSQTLNHNVMYWYQQKSSQAPKLLFHYYDKDFNNEADTPDNFQSRRPNTSFCFLDIRSPGLGDTAMYLCATSIKRSGDTQYFGPGTRLTVL.

The chain uses TRBV12-3 or TRBV12-4 and TRBJ2-2; 7 bases align to TRBD2. The trim removed 5 bases at V and 7 bases at J, leaving 4 bases unmatched. CDR3 size: 13 residues. The CDR3 loop is CASSGSGDGELFF. The CDR3 nucleotides are TGTGCCAGCAGTGGGAGCGGGGACGGGGAGCTGTTTTTT.

This clonotype has a handful of counts. This rearrangement joins TRBV15 to TRBJ1-1; TRBD1 is a possible D gene (5 bases). V was clipped by 3 bases and J by 3 bases, with 14 bases between them. This CDR3 comprises 15 residues. Looked up from germline, CDR1 is LNHNV and CDR2 is YYDKDF (reference sequence). Here the CDR3 DNA reads TGTGCCACCAGCAGCCAAACAGGTAGGCACACTGAAGCTTTCTTT. It yields the protein CATSSQTGRHTEAFF.

The CDR3 protein is CASSAGIDPPEAFF. CDR3 sequence (DNA): TGTGCCAGCAGTGCAGGGATTGATCCTCCTGAAGCTTTCTTT. This chain joins TRBV12-3 or TRBV12-4 and TRBJ1-1; TRBD1 might be the D (5 bases). V was pared by 5 bases and J by 6 bases, with 16 bases between. This CDR3 contains 14 residues.

V is TRBV6-1 and J is TRBJ2-7; TRBD1 matches 9 bases. V lost 11 bases and J lost 6; bases outside the gene matches: 11. The CDR3 extends over 13 amino acids. Germline CDR1 is MNHNS and CDR2 is SASEGT. In nucleotides, the CDR3 is TGTGCCGGAACGGACAGGGGCTTCTCCGAGCAGTACTTC. Protein: CAGTDRGFSEQYF.

The chain carries TRBV12-3 or TRBV12-4 and TRBJ2-3; D remains ambiguous. The CDR3 loop spans 11 amino acids. V gave up 7 bases and J gave up 3 bases, with 5 bases separating them. The CDR3: CASKRTDTQYF. Here the CDR3 DNA reads TGTGCCAGCAAGAGGACAGATACGCAGTATTTT.

This clonotype has just a few counts. V gene TRBV6-1 combines with J gene TRBJ1-1; D may be TRBD1 (5 bases). The V end was cut by 7 bases, the J end by 0 bases, with 15 bases between. Germline values: CDR1 MNHNS, CDR2 SASEGT. The CDR3 covers 15 residues. The CDR3 loop reads CASTPGGVLNTEAFF. For the CDR3, the DNA is TGTGCCAGCACCCCGGGGGGAGTTTTGAACACTGAAGCTTTCTTT.

This clonotype was observed a few times. CDR3 sequence reads: CASSGGGLAIDEQFF. The CDR3 nucleotides are TGTGCCAGCAGTGGGGGAGGACTAGCGATCGATGAGCAGTTCTTC. The chain joins TRBV2 to TRBJ2-1; 9 bases are a match to TRBD2. The V and J ends lost 4 bases and 8 bases, in that order; junction bases with no gene match: 9. The CDR3 contains 15 residues. Germline lookup yields CDR1 SNHLY and CDR2 FYNNEI.

The table lists this clonotype with a few counts. The rearrangement uses TRBV30 and TRBJ1-3; maybe TRBD1 (5 bases). This CDR3 contains 17 residues. CDR1 is GTSNPN and CDR2 is SVGIG in the germline V gene (reference sequence). V was shortened by 0 bases and J by 0 bases, with 15 bases between the two germline ends. The CDR3 loop is CAWSVSRTPSSGNTIYF. The CDR3 DNA is TGTGCCTGGAGTGTATCGCGGACACCGAGCTCTGGAAACACCATATATTTT.

This clonotype occurred a few times. This chain joins TRBV5-1 and TRBJ1-1, with TRBD1 matching 8 bases. CDR1 SGHRS and CDR2 YFSETQ come from the germline V gene. The CDR3 length is 17 residues. V lost 2 bases and J lost 6; bases outside the gene matches: 15. For the CDR3, the DNA is TGCGCCAGCAGCTTCGACCCGGGACAGGAGATCGTTGCTGAAGCTTTCTTT. This codes for CASSFDPGQEIVAEAFF.

The chain employs TRBV6-6 and TRBJ1-5; D possibly corresponds to TRBD1 (6 bases). Per germline, CDR1 MNHNY and CDR2 SVGAGI (reference sequence). Between the trimmed V and J ends, which lost 10 bases and 7 bases, there was a span of 17 bases. The CDR3 is made up of 13 amino acids. As DNA, the CDR3 is TGTGCCACCGGGCCGGGGGGCTACCAGCCCCAGCATTTT. Translating gives CATGPGGYQPQHF.

This clonotype came up many times. The chain combines TRBV29-1 with TRBJ2-2; D possibly corresponds to TRBD1 (6 bases). The length of the CDR3 is 14 residues. Germline lookup yields CDR1 SQVTM and CDR2 ANQGSEA. V dropped 5 bases and J dropped 5 bases, with 15 bases sitting between them. The CDR3 DNA reads TGCAGCGTTTACCTCAACAGGGATACCGGGGAGCTGTTTTTT. It codes for CSVYLNRDTGELFF.

This clonotype was detected a few times. The chain links TRBV7-2 to TRBJ2-3; D uncertain. V was trimmed by 0 bases and J by 2 bases, leaving 9 bases between them. The CDR3 has 15 amino acids. The V gene's germline CDR1 is SGHTA and CDR2 FQGNSA. The CDR3 here is CASSLAFSYTDTQYF. The CDR3 region has the DNA TGTGCCAGCAGCTTAGCTTTCTCGTACACAGATACGCAGTATTTT.

The V and J genes are TRBV21-1 and TRBJ2-5; TRBD1, the table's D call, was not compared with the DNA. TRBV21-1 is marked as a pseudogene. CDR3 size: 15 residues. The CDR3 DNA sequence: TGTGCCAGCGTACGACAGGCACTATTTCAAGAGACCCAGTACTTC. Its translation: CASVRQALFQETQYF.

This clonotype was counted a few times. This sequence joins TRBV18 and TRBJ1-3; possibly TRBD1 for D (6 bases). CDR3 size: 15 residues. Germline CDR1 reads KGHSH; CDR2 reads LQKENI. Trimming left V 1 base short and J 2 bases short, with 9 bases between. The CDR3, as DNA: TGTGCCAGCTCACCACGGGGGGCGCCTGGAAACACCATATATTTT. Translated, it gives CASSPRGAPGNTIYF.